The rows below give T cell receptor beta chains drawn from one sample of a study of response to subunit inactivated influenza vaccine. A single record per CDR3 protein comes from TCRdb applying MiXCR to the RT-PCR reads. The sample lists some 640,000 distinct CDR3 sequences; roughly 14% were seen once. The specimen comprised PBMCs from blood, sampled approximately 15 days before vaccination. These receptor sequences come from a middle-aged man who received an inactivated influenza vaccine. Each CDR3 is given with its conserved first and last residue. The D gene is left open where the match is weak. Not every row has a clone size; where given, it reads once, few, many or a size class.

d_gene,v_gene,j_gene,len,abundance,CDR3nt,CDR3aa
.,TRBV20-1,TRBJ1-4,15,.,TGCAGTGCTAGCGGGGTTCCCCCGGTAGAGGAAAAACTGTTTTTT,CSASGVPPVEEKLFF
TRBD1,TRBV3-1,TRBJ2-3,18,.,TGTGCCAGCAGCCAATGGCGCAGGGGGCAGGGACGCTCAGATACGCAGTATTTT,CASSQWRRGQGRSDTQYF
.,TRBV14,TRBJ1-1,16,few,TGTGCCAGCAGCCAAGATCAGGTTCCCATGAACACTGAAGCTTTCTTT,CASSQDQVPMNTEAFF
.,TRBV30,TRBJ1-2,12,.,TGTGCCTGGACCCCGACGGCTTATGGCTACACCTTC,CAWTPTAYGYTF
TRBD1,TRBV3-1,TRBJ2-7,15,few,TGTGCCAGCAGCCAACGGGACAGGGCGGCCTACGAGCAGTACTTC,CASSQRDRAAYEQYF
TRBD2,TRBV20-1,TRBJ2-5,14,few,TGCAGTGCTGTCGGGACTAGCGGAAAAGAGACCCAGTACTTC,CSAVGTSGKETQYF
.,TRBV20-1,TRBJ1-6,11,.,TGCAGTGCTAGAGATATTTCACCCCTCCACTTT,CSARDISPLHF
.,TRBV11-2,TRBJ1-1,17,.,TGTGCCAGCAGCTTAGGGCACAGGGCTCCTAGGAACACTGAAGTTTTCTTT,CASSLGHRAPRNTEVFF
.,TRBV2,TRBJ2-7,14,few,TGTGCCAGCAGTCCCGGGGCAACCTACGAGGAGCAGTACTTC,CASSPGATYEEQYF
.,TRBV20-1,TRBJ1-4,13,few,TGCAGTGCAACAAGGACAGCTAATGAAAAACTGTTTTTT,CSATRTANEKLFF
.,TRBV5-1,TRBJ1-1,14,few,TGCGCCAGCAGCTTGGTTTATCTCGGGAGTGAAGCTTTCTTT,CASSLVYLGSEAFF
.,TRBV6-2/TRBV6-3,TRBJ2-7,12,.,TGTGCCAGCAGGAGCTCCTACAATGAGCAGTACTTC,CASRSSYNEQYF
TRBD2,TRBV3-1,TRBJ2-1,15,few,TGTGCCAGCAGCTCGACCCCCGGGACTATGAATGAGCAGTTCTTC,CASSSTPGTMNEQFF
TRBD2,TRBV6-1,TRBJ2-1,16,.,TGTGCCACCCTCGGCGGGAGGGCCCATGCTAACAATGAGCAGTTCTTC,CATLGGRAHANNEQFF
.,TRBV20-1,TRBJ1-5,15,.,TGCAGTGCTAGAGAGGCCGGGGTGAGCAATCAGCCCCAGCATTTT,CSAREAGVSNQPQHF
.,TRBV28,TRBJ1-5,14,.,TGTGCCAACCCGGGCCTCACGAGCAATCAGCCCCAGCATTTT,CANPGLTSNQPQHF
.,TRBV7-2,TRBJ2-5,14,.,TGTGCCAGCAGCATAGAGGGACGCGGTCGGACCCAGTACTTC,CASSIEGRGRTQYF
.,TRBV27,TRBJ1-2,17,.,TGTGCCAGCAGCTCCAAGGAGGGGGTTCTAGCTAACTATGGCTACACCTTC,CASSSKEGVLANYGYTF
.,TRBV7-9,TRBJ2-2,12,few,TGTGCCAGCAGCTTAGCGGGCGGGGAGCTGTTTTTT,CASSLAGGELFF
.,TRBV15,TRBJ2-7,15,many,TGTGCCACCAGCAGAGATGCAAGAATCCCCTACGAGCAGTACTTC,CATSRDARIPYEQYF
TRBD2,TRBV7-2,TRBJ2-3,15,.,TGTGCCAGCAGCTTCCGGGACTATCCCCCAGATACGCAGTATTTT,CASSFRDYPPDTQYF
.,TRBV10-3,TRBJ2-5,13,.,TGTGCCATCAGTGAAGGGGGAGAAGAGACCCAGTACTTC,CAISEGGEETQYF
.,TRBV6-1,TRBJ2-1,14,.,TGTGCCAGCAGCGAACCGGGGGAGTCGAGCCGCCTGTTCTTC,CASSEPGESSRLFF
TRBD2,TRBV11-2,TRBJ2-1,15,many,TGTGCCAGCAGCTTATATAGCGGGGGGGCGGATGAGCAGTTCTTC,CASSLYSGGADEQFF
.,TRBV12-3/TRBV12-4,TRBJ2-7,13,many,TGTGCCAGCAGTTTCGAGGGCCCCTACGAGCAGTACTTC,CASSFEGPYEQYF
.,TRBV6-2/TRBV6-3,TRBJ1-1,11,few,TGTGCCAGCAGTTATCTTGCTGAAGCTTTCTTT,CASSYLAEAFF
.,TRBV15,TRBJ1-5,16,few,TGTGCCACCAGCAGCCAGGGCTACTATAGCAATCAGCCCCAGCATTTT,CATSSQGYYSNQPQHF
.,TRBV5-4,TRBJ2-1,15,.,TGTGCCAGCAGCCGCGGGACCCCCCGGCCGGGGGAGCAGTTCTTC,CASSRGTPRPGEQFF
TRBD1,TRBV7-2,TRBJ2-1,15,many,TGTGCCAGCAGCTTAACAGGGGGGAACTACAATGAGCAGTTCTTC,CASSLTGGNYNEQFF
TRBD1,TRBV5-1,TRBJ2-3,16,few,TGCGCCAGCACCATCGGGACAGGCCCTAGCACAGATACGCAGTATTTT,CASTIGTGPSTDTQYF
TRBD2,TRBV13,TRBJ2-3,17,.,TGTGCCAGCAGCTTATTTGTAGCGGGAGACCCCACAGATACGCAGTATTTT,CASSLFVAGDPTDTQYF
TRBD1,TRBV6-4,TRBJ2-1,13,.,TGTGCCAGCAGTAAGACAGGGGCGACTGAGCAGTTCTTC,CASSKTGATEQFF
TRBD2,TRBV10-1,TRBJ2-2,24,few,TGCGCCAGCAGTGAGTCGCCGCTAGCGGGAGTATTAAGTCCGGATAAGTCGGCGGGCGGGGAGCTGTTTTTT,CASSESPLAGVLSPDKSAGGELFF
.,TRBV7-2,TRBJ2-5,13,.,TGTGCCAGCAGCACCGGGACGTCTGGGACCCAGTACTTC,CASSTGTSGTQYF
TRBD1,TRBV2,TRBJ1-5,15,.,TGTGCCAGCAGTGAAGCGTGGACAGGCGGGCAGCCCCAGCATTTT,CASSEAWTGGQPQHF
.,TRBV27,TRBJ1-6,15,few,TGTGCCAGCACCCGAATTTCGCCAGGGCTTTCACCCCTCCACTTT,CASTRISPGLSPLHF
TRBD2,TRBV7-2,TRBJ2-7,15,few,TGTGCCAGCAGCTCCCAACTAGCGCGTAATTACGAGCAGTACTTC,CASSSQLARNYEQYF
TRBD1,TRBV4-1,TRBJ2-7,16,.,TGCGCCAGCAGCGCGGGACAGGGGGGCCGTAAGTACGAGCAGTACTTC,CASSAGQGGRKYEQYF
TRBD1,TRBV4-1,TRBJ2-5,17,many,TGCGCCAGCAGCCAAGATGGGCCCACAGGGGCGGAAGAGACCCAGTACTTC,CASSQDGPTGAEETQYF
.,TRBV27,TRBJ2-7,12,.,TGTGCCAGCGGCAGGGTCACCTACGAGCAGTACTTC,CASGRVTYEQYF
.,TRBV5-1,TRBJ1-2,15,few,TGCGCCAGCAGCTTCACAGGGCGGGACAACTATGGCTACACCTTC,CASSFTGRDNYGYTF
.,TRBV3-1,TRBJ1-2,15,few,TGTGCCAGCAGCCAAGATAGGGGAGCTAACTATGGCTACACCTTC,CASSQDRGANYGYTF
.,TRBV6-1,TRBJ2-5,14,.,TGTGCCAGCAGCATTGGACGGGTACGGGAGACCCAGTACTTC,CASSIGRVRETQYF
.,TRBV27,TRBJ1-5,15,.,TGTGCCAGCAGTCAATCGCCGGGACGGAAAAAAAATCAGCATTTT,CASSQSPGRKKNQHF
TRBD2,TRBV7-2,TRBJ2-5,15,many,TGTGCCAGCAGCTTAGTAGCGGGGGGCCAAGAGACCCAGTACTTC,CASSLVAGGQETQYF
TRBD1,TRBV18,TRBJ2-1,15,few,TGTGCCAGCTCACCACCGGGACAGGGTCGAGATGAGCAGTTCTTC,CASSPPGQGRDEQFF
.,TRBV24-1,TRBJ2-3,13,many,TGTGCCACCAGTGATTACCCCCCCGGATCGCAGTATTTT,CATSDYPPGSQYF
TRBD1,TRBV4-2,TRBJ1-6,19,.,TGTGCCAGCAGCCAAGGAGTCGACAGGGGTAGCTCCTATAATTCACCCCTCCACTTT,CASSQGVDRGSSYNSPLHF
.,TRBV5-1,TRBJ2-7,16,many,TGCGCCAGCAGCCCCTTCGCGGGTAGCGCCTCCTACGAGCAGTACTTC,CASSPFAGSASYEQYF
.,TRBV5-7,TRBJ2-2,17,.,TGTGCCAGCAGCTTGCGAGGAAAACGAAAGGAGACCGGGGAGCTGTTTTTT,CASSLRGKRKETGELFF
TRBD2,TRBV5-1,TRBJ2-1,15,.,TGCGCCAGCAGCTTAAGCGGGGCTGATTTCGGTGAGCAGTTCTTC,CASSLSGADFGEQFF
.,TRBV7-9,TRBJ1-2,12,few,TGTGCCAGCAGCTTTGACTCCTATGGCTACACCTTC,CASSFDSYGYTF
.,TRBV18,TRBJ1-6,13,.,TGTGCCAGCTCACCGAACAGGAATTCACCCCTCCACTTT,CASSPNRNSPLHF
TRBD1,TRBV4-2,TRBJ2-5,13,few,TGTGCCAGCAGCCAAGCGCCGGCGACAGGGAGGTACTTC,CASSQAPATGRYF
TRBD1,TRBV7-9,TRBJ2-7,16,.,TGTGCCAGCAGCTTAGGGACAGGGAGCATAAACTACGAGCAGTACTTC,CASSLGTGSINYEQYF
.,TRBV20-1,TRBJ2-1,16,.,TGCAGTGCCCACCCCGCGACAGGCGGGGTACACAATGAGCAGTTCTTC,CSAHPATGGVHNEQFF
.,TRBV5-6,TRBJ2-3,11,few,TGTGCCAGCAGCCGGGAGTATACGCAGTATTTT,CASSREYTQYF
TRBD2,TRBV11-3,TRBJ2-1,15,.,TGTGCCAGCAGCCAGTTTAGCGGGATCGGCAATGAGCAGTTCTTC,CASSQFSGIGNEQFF
TRBD2,TRBV6-2/TRBV6-3,TRBJ2-1,16,.,TGTGCCAGCAGTCGACTAGCGGGAAACGGTTTCAATGAGCAGTTCTTC,CASSRLAGNGFNEQFF
TRBD2,TRBV20-1,TRBJ2-3,16,.,TGCAGTGCTTTGGGACTAGCGGGGTACATCACAGATACGCAGTATTTT,CSALGLAGYITDTQYF